This T cell receptor beta chain was identified during a study of T cells in women clearing cervical HPV infection. Study at large: Controls were women whose single incident HPV16 infection cleared within 12 months without precancer or cancer.

The study's findings and limits: Controls had more TRBV6-7 (roughly 0.16%) than cases (roughly 0.11%). Richness plus V gene abundances separated cases from controls with AUC less than 0.9. Repertoire richness, not evenness, was significantly elevated in CIN3+ cases versus controls.

Sequencing used immunoSEQ multiplex PCR; TCRdb keeps in-frame clones, though not all of them. This table holds under 45,000 clones. Germline V gene data show CDR1 as SEHNR and CDR2 as FQNEAQ (reference sequence). This CDR3 has 15 amino acids. On this clone: Its antigen is unidentified. The read finishes 3 residues shy of the CDR3 end, and the germline J gene is used to complete it.

This chain connects TRBV7-9 to TRBJ2-3; 8 bases are a match to TRBD2. The sequenced sample consisted of blood buffy coat. This receptor was identified in a woman between 18 and 75 years old with a cervical HPV16 infection that either progressed to CIN3+ or cleared (not recorded which). CDR3 loop: CATQLGGGQQETQYF. CDR3 bases read: TGTGCCACCCAACTGGGCGGGGGGCAGCAAGAGACG.